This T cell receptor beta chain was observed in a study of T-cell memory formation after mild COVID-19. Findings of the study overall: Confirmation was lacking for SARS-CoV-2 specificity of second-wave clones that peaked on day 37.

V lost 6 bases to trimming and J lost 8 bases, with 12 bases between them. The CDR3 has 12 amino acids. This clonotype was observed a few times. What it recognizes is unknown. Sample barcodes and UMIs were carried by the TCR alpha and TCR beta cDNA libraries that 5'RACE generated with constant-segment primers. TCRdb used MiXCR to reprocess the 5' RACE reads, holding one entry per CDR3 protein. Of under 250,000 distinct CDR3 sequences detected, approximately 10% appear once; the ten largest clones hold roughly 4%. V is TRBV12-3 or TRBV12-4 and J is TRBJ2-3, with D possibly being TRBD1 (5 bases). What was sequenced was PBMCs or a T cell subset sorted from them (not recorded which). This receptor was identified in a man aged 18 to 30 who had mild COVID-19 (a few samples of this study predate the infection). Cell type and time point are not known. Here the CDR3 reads CASSLQAATQYF. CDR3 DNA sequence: TGTGCCAGCAGCTTACAGGCTGCTACGCAGTATTTT.